These T cell receptor beta chains were read from a single sample in a study of shared clonotypes between healthy human individuals. Clones were read by immunoSEQ multiplex PCR, and TCRdb kept only the in-frame ones, dropping some. The sample holds around 2,000,000 clones, roughly 94% seen once. The sequenced material came from naive CD8+ T cells sorted from blood. Every receptor here comes from a man younger than 30 in good health. Both conserved end residues are part of each CDR3. The D gene is left open where the match is weak. Part of the rows lack a size; the others show once, few, many or a class for expanded clones.

d_call clone_size j_call v_call cdr3_aa cdr3_nt
NA NA TRBJ2-2 TRBV15 CATRPANTGELFF TGTGCCACCAGGCCAGCGAACACCGGGGAGCTGTTTTTT
TRBD1 NA TRBJ2-3 TRBV2 CASTRDRRTDTQYF TGTGCCAGCACCCGGGACAGGCGCACAGATACGCAGTATTTT
NA NA TRBJ1-2 TRBV11-2 CASSALQVAGYTF TGTGCCAGCAGCGCCCTACAGGTTGCCGGCTACACCTTC
TRBD2 NA TRBJ2-7 TRBV7-8 CASSRAGAGEQYF TGTGCCAGCAGCAGAGCGGGGGCCGGCGAGCAGTACTTC
NA NA TRBJ2-5 TRBV5-4 CASSFSAVQETQYF TGTGCCAGCAGCTTTTCCGCAGTCCAAGAGACCCAGTACTTC
NA NA TRBJ2-2 TRBV27 CASRPGGNTGELFF TGTGCCAGCCGCCCTGGAGGAAACACCGGGGAGCTGTTTTTT
TRBD1 NA TRBJ1-5 TRBV28 CASSLFDREDQPQHF TGTGCCAGCAGTTTATTCGACAGGGAAGATCAGCCCCAGCATTTT
TRBD2 NA TRBJ2-3 TRBV11-2 CASSWTSGADTQYF TGTGCCAGCAGTTGGACTAGTGGGGCAGATACGCAGTATTTT
NA NA TRBJ1-4 TRBV5-1 CASSSWDPRRNEKLFF TGCGCCAGCAGCTCCTGGGACCCTCGCCGAAATGAAAAACTGTTTTTT
NA NA TRBJ2-7 TRBV6-1 CASSEKVPGDEQYF TGTGCCAGCAGTGAAAAGGTCCCGGGTGACGAGCAGTACTTC
TRBD2 NA TRBJ2-7 TRBV27 CASSPYPTSGNLGEQYF TGTGCCAGCAGCCCTTACCCGACTAGCGGGAATCTGGGGGAGCAGTACTTC
TRBD1 once TRBJ2-7 TRBV5-4 CASSTDYRGTDYEQYF TGTGCCAGCAGCACCGATTACAGGGGGACGGACTACGAGCAGTACTTC
NA NA TRBJ2-7 TRBV7-2 CASSSPWTASSYEQYF TGTGCCAGCAGTTCCCCCTGGACTGCAAGCTCCTACGAGCAGTACTTC
TRBD2 NA TRBJ2-4 TRBV9 CASSAGGLAENIQYF TGTGCCAGCAGCGCAGGAGGCCTAGCGGAAAACATTCAGTACTTC
NA NA TRBJ1-3 TRBV6-1 CASSDRTSSGNTIYF TGTGCCAGCAGTGACAGGACGAGCTCTGGAAACACCATATATTTT
TRBD2 NA TRBJ2-3 TRBV4-2 CASSLAGAFTDTQYF TGTGCCAGCAGCCTAGCGGGGGCCTTCACAGATACGCAGTATTTT
NA NA TRBJ2-3 TRBV13 CASSQVTDTQYF TGTGCCAGCAGCCAAGTAACAGATACGCAGTATTTT
NA NA TRBJ2-1 TRBV6-1 CASSETPTYNEQFF TGTGCCAGCAGTGAGACTCCCACCTACAATGAGCAGTTCTTC
TRBD1 NA TRBJ2-5 TRBV14 CASSQDHGTAQETQYF TGTGCCAGCAGCCAAGATCACGGGACAGCGCAAGAGACCCAGTACTTC
NA NA TRBJ2-7 TRBV4-3 CASSPRGGYEQYF TGCGCCAGCAGCCCTCGGGGTGGGTACGAGCAGTACTTC
NA NA TRBJ2-7 TRBV5-8 CASSLAALTSYEQYF TGTGCCAGCAGCTTGGCTGCTCTAACTTCCTACGAGCAGTACTTC
TRBD1 NA TRBJ1-2 TRBV6-1 CASSERDWGRGQDGYTF TGTGCCAGCAGTGAAAGGGATTGGGGCAGGGGGCAGGATGGCTACACCTTC
TRBD1 NA TRBJ1-2 TRBV30 CAWTGTGVVYGYTF TGTGCCTGGACGGGGACAGGGGTAGTCTATGGCTACACCTTC
NA NA TRBJ1-6 TRBV2 CASSDSGLFNSPLHF TGTGCCAGCAGTGACTCGGGACTGTTTAATTCACCCCTCCACTTT
TRBD2 once TRBJ2-5 TRBV10-2 CASSAGVYSGTSGAETQYF TGCGCCAGCAGCGCTGGGGTTTATTCCGGGACTAGTGGGGCGGAGACCCAGTACTTC
NA NA TRBJ2-7 TRBV4-1 CASSFPGVEQYF TGCGCCAGCAGTTTTCCGGGGGTCGAGCAGTACTTC
TRBD2 once TRBJ2-1 TRBV27 CASSPSGGHSWDEQFF TGTGCCAGCAGTCCTAGCGGGGGCCATTCTTGGGATGAGCAGTTCTTC
NA NA TRBJ1-1 TRBV11-2 CASSLLWGTEAFF TGTGCCAGCAGCCTCCTTTGGGGGACTGAAGCTTTCTTT
NA once TRBJ2-3 TRBV4-1 CASKGDTQYF TGCGCCAGCAAGGGAGATACGCAGTATTTT
TRBD2 once TRBJ2-7 TRBV7-9 CASSFLAGGYEQYF TGTGCCAGCAGCTTCCTAGCGGGAGGGTACGAGCAGTACTTC
TRBD2 NA TRBJ2-1 TRBV7-9 CASSTGTSAYSGQFF TGTGCCAGCAGCACTGGGACTAGCGCCTACTCGGGGCAGTTCTTC
NA NA TRBJ2-5 TRBV29-1 CSVTVRETQYF TGCAGCGTCACCGTTCGGGAGACCCAGTACTTC
TRBD1 NA TRBJ1-2 TRBV27 CASSLDRAYGYTF TGTGCCAGCAGTTTGGACAGGGCCTATGGCTACACCTTC
TRBD1 NA TRBJ1-1 TRBV7-6 CASSQGQGGGNTEAFF TGTGCCAGCAGCCAGGGACAGGGAGGGGGGAACACTGAAGCTTTCTTT
TRBD2 NA TRBJ2-7 TRBV29-1 CSVVNYRTSGINDEQYF TGCAGCGTTGTCAACTACAGGACTAGCGGGATAAATGACGAGCAGTACTTC
TRBD2 once TRBJ2-1 TRBV4-1 CASSSGLAYNEQFF TGCGCCAGCAGCTCAGGACTAGCCTACAATGAGCAGTTCTTC